These 19 T cell receptor beta chains were sequenced from one sample in a study of early T cells in non-severe SARS-CoV-2 infection. MiXCR was run by TCRdb on the 5' RACE reads, yielding one entry per CDR3 protein. The sample holds 68,000 or so distinct CDR3 sequences; 12% are singletons and the top ten take 1.5% to 2%. Specimen: whole blood. Receptors were obtained from an adult who was a healthcare worker with PCR-confirmed SARS-CoV-2 infection or an uninfected control (not recorded which).

In nucleotides, the CDR3 is TGCAGCGTTGAAATACAGAACAATGAGCAGTTCTTC. Its translation: CSVEIQNNEQFF. The chain couples TRBV29-1 to TRBJ2-1; D is ambiguous. V dropped 2 bases and J dropped 5 bases, with 7 bases sitting between them. Germline values: CDR1 SQVTM, CDR2 ANQGSEA. The CDR3 consists of 12 residues.

A few counts support this clonotype. The chain carries TRBV7-8 and TRBJ1-4; no firm D call. V was pared by 1 base and J by 8 bases, with 17 bases between. This CDR3 has 16 residues. Per the germline V gene, CDR1 is SGHVS and CDR2 is FQNEAQ. CDR3 DNA: TGTGCCAGCAGCTTAGGTGGAGGCATAGGGTACGAAAAACTGTTTTTT. Translating gives CASSLGGGIGYEKLFF. Filled out from reference TRBV7-8 and TRBJ1-4, the complete variable domain reads GAGVSQSPRYKVAKRGQDVALRCDPISGHVSLFWYQQALGQGPEFLTYFQNEAQLDKSGLPSDRFFAERPEGSVSTLKIQRTQQEDSAVYLCASSLGGGIGYEKLFFGSGTQLSVL.

This chain's CDR3 is CAGGNYGYTF. The CDR3 DNA reads as TGTGCCGGCGGTAACTATGGCTACACCTTC. The chain employs TRBV6-2 or TRBV6-3 and TRBJ1-2; D ambiguous. The CDR3 has 10 residues. CDR1 and CDR2 (germline): MNHEY, SVGEGT. V was cut by 11 bases and J by 1 base, with 5 bases left in between.

With respect to this clonotype: Given a much more abundant clone one base away, this may be a read error. CDR3: CASSLALAAGGDNGQFF. DNA of the CDR3: TGTGCCAGCAGTTTAGCGCTCGCAGCGGGGGGAGACAATGGGCAGTTCTTC. J is TRBJ2-1 and V is TRBV12-3 or TRBV12-4, with 9 bases identical to TRBD2. The CDR3 sequence is 17 residues long.

The table lists this clonotype with a few counts. The chain carries TRBV28 and TRBJ2-7, with 9 bases fitting TRBD1. The germline V gene has CDR1 MDHEN and CDR2 SYDVKM. The CDR3 length is 16 residues. V trimming: 6 bases; J trimming: 4 bases; junction bases outside the gene matches: 13. The CDR3 coding sequence is TGTGCCAGCAGCCGAATGGGACAGGGAAGGGAGTACGAGCAGTACTTC. This sequence encodes CASSRMGQGREYEQYF.

This clonotype was seen many times. This rearrangement joins TRBV21-1 to TRBJ1-3. TRBV21-1 has pseudogene status. The CDR3 loop spans 11 amino acids. The CDR3 sequence is CASSSGNTIYF. CDR3 DNA: TGTGCCAGCAGCAGCGGAAACACCATATATTTT.

V is TRBV6-1 and J is TRBJ1-1, with TRBD1 matching 9 bases. The CDR3 contains 15 residues. Germline V gives CDR1 MNHNS, CDR2 SASEGT. The V and J ends lost 6 bases and 4 bases, in that order; junction bases with no gene match: 9. CDR3 in DNA: TGTGCCAGCAGCCGCCCGGGACAGGGTGGCACTGAAGCTTTCTTT. Its protein is CASSRPGQGGTEAFF.

This clonotype was seen a handful of times. V is TRBV7-6 and J is TRBJ2-1, with D possibly being TRBD2 (6 bases). Looked up from germline, CDR1 is SGHVS and CDR2 is FNYEAQ. The CDR3 has 14 residues. Trimming cost V 5 bases and J 7 bases, with 15 bases left between them. The CDR3 is CASSGTLTRNEQFF. CDR3 bases: TGTGCCAGCAGCGGGACTCTGACGCGGAATGAGCAGTTCTTC.

This chain links TRBV4-3 with TRBJ2-2; D unresolved. Trimming stripped 3 bases from V and 4 bases from J, with 6 bases between. This CDR3 has 13 amino acids. CDR1 is LGHNA, CDR2 YSLEER, per germline. The CDR3 bases are TGCGCCAGCAGCCACCGATTCACCGGGGAGCTGTTTTTT. This codes for CASSHRFTGELFF.

This clonotype has more than one count but fewer than ten. The rearrangement uses TRBV6-5 and TRBJ1-1; tentative D call: TRBD1 (5 bases). The CDR3 is 14 residues long. Germline CDR1 MNHEY, CDR2 SVGAGI. The V end lost 11 bases, the J end lost 5 bases, and 21 bases lay between the germline ends. The CDR3 sequence is CAVKERGLRTEAFF. The CDR3 region has the DNA TGTGCCGTCAAGGAGAGGGGTTTAAGGACTGAAGCTTTCTTT.

This clonotype has just a few counts. This chain links TRBV3-1 with TRBJ2-3; 9 bases agree with TRBD1. In germline, CDR1 is LGHDT, CDR2 YNNKEL (reference sequence). This CDR3 region has 14 residues. V lost 4 bases, J lost 10 bases, and 9 bases stayed unmatched. The CDR3 nucleotides are TGTGCCAGCAGCCCCAAGGACAGGGGAATCCCGCAGTATTTT. This codes for CASSPKDRGIPQYF.

This clonotype was seen ten or more times. The chain couples TRBV2 to TRBJ1-5; the D is unclear. Germline V CDR1 and CDR2: SNHLY, FYNNEI. The ends were cut back, 8 bases at V and 5 bases at J, with 13 bases in the middle. This CDR3 has 13 amino acids. The CDR3 DNA sequence: TGTGCCAGCGGAGAGCACGGGGATCAGCCCCAGCATTTT. Translated: CASGEHGDQPQHF. Variable domain in full (rest from reference TRBV2 and TRBJ1-5): EPEVTQTPSHQVTQMGQEVILRCVPISNHLYFYWYRQILGQKVEFLVSFYNNEISEKSEIFDDQFSVERPDGSNFTLKIRSTKLEDSAMYFCASGEHGDQPQHFGDGTRLSIL.

The V call is TRBV7-2, the J call TRBJ2-5, with 11 bases that match TRBD2. Germline V gene data show CDR1 as SGHTA and CDR2 as FQGNSA. The CDR3 covers 18 residues. V lost 1 base, J lost 5 bases, and 12 bases stayed unmatched. This chain's CDR3 is CASSLGRLAGGFSETQYF. The CDR3 nucleotides are TGTGCCAGCAGCTTAGGTCGGCTAGCGGGGGGTTTTTCGGAGACCCAGTACTTC.

This clonotype was found many times. V gene TRBV10-1 combines with J gene TRBJ2-1; D perhaps matches TRBD1 (6 bases). Germline V gene lookup returns CDR1 WNHNN and CDR2 SYGVQD (reference sequence). This CDR3 comprises 15 residues. The germline V and J ends were trimmed by 3 bases and 6 bases, with 15 bases remaining between them. This CDR3 is CASSDRRGGPNEQFF. The DNA for the CDR3 is TGCGCCAGCAGTGATCGCAGGGGTGGTCCCAATGAGCAGTTCTTC.

This clonotype occurred many times. The chain couples TRBV7-6 to TRBJ1-5; D not resolved. Germline CDR1 and CDR2: SGHVS and FNYEAQ. The CDR3 totals 13 residues. V dropped 5 bases and J dropped 0 bases, with 5 bases sitting between them. CDR3 loop: CASSPNSNQPQHF. DNA for the CDR3: TGTGCCAGCAGCCCAAATAGCAATCAGCCCCAGCATTTT. Full variable domain (rest looked up from reference TRBV7-6 and TRBJ1-5): GAGVSQSPRYKVTKRGQDVALRCDPISGHVSLYWYRQALGQGPEFLTYFNYEAQQDKSGLPNDRFSAERPEGSISTLTIQRTEQRDSAMYRCASSPNSNQPQHFGDGTRLSIL.

The table lists this clonotype with a few counts. The chain joins TRBV7-2 to TRBJ2-2; 7 positions agree with TRBD1. V was clipped by 5 bases and J by 6 bases; unmatched bases: 12. Looked up from germline, CDR1 is SGHTA and CDR2 is FQGNSA. CDR3 length equals 16 residues. CDR3 in amino acids: CASSQTLDRAPGELFF. For the CDR3, the DNA is TGTGCCAGCAGCCAAACCCTAGACAGGGCGCCCGGGGAGCTGTTTTTT.

This clonotype was seen a few times. The rearrangement uses TRBV2 and TRBJ1-1; D is ambiguous. The CDR3 loop spans 12 amino acids. Germline-derived CDR1 and CDR2 are SNHLY and FYNNEI. The V end lost 4 bases, the J end lost 6 bases, and 9 bases lay between the germline ends. CDR3 residues: CASSVGGSEAFF. Written as DNA, the CDR3 is TGTGCCAGCAGTGTGGGAGGCTCTGAAGCTTTCTTT.

The chain uses TRBV11-2 and TRBJ2-3; no clear D. The CDR3 length is 14 residues. Germline V gene lookup returns CDR1 SGHAT and CDR2 FQNNGV. With 1 base removed from V and 3 bases from J, the gap between germline ends came to 8 bases. CDR3 nucleotides: TGTGCCAGCAGCTTAGCAGATGGTACAGATACGCAGTATTTT. Translated, it gives CASSLADGTDTQYF.

This clonotype was seen a few times. J is TRBJ2-5 and V is TRBV7-8, with 7 bases identical to TRBD2. V shed 1 base, J shed 2 bases, and the junction held 4 bases outside the gene matches. The CDR3 has 15 amino acids. CDR1 is SGHVS and CDR2 is FQNEAQ in the germline V gene. CDR3 residues: CASSLVMGLQETQYF. CDR3 DNA: TGTGCCAGCAGCTTAGTGATGGGACTACAAGAGACCCAGTACTTC.